This T cell receptor beta chain was profiled in a study of CD8 T cells in Susac syndrome (dated 2019 in TCRdb). Background on the whole study: Repertoire sequencing was used to test whether CD8+ T cell activation and differentiation in Susac syndrome was antigen driven. What the study reported, not specific to this receptor: The number of individuals in the TCR sequencing and HLA analysis was recognized as being relatively small.

Peripheral blood CD8+ and CD4+ T cells from healthy donors, Susac syndrome patients and multiple sclerosis patients were profiled using high-throughput TCR beta sequencing. Treatment-naive patients with stable or active relapsing-remitting disease fulfilling revised McDonald criteria were used as multiple sclerosis controls. Bulk CD8+ and CD4+ T cells were purified by magnetic negative isolation, whereas CD8+ TEMRA cells were enriched by FACS. Blood was collected in EDTA tubes and processed within 24 hours, with PBMCs isolated through density gradient centrifugation. PBMCs destined for TCR sequencing were cryopreserved in liquid nitrogen and later thawed in a 37 °C water bath. A purity of at least 90% was achieved for sorted or isolated CD4+, CD8+ and CD8+ TEMRA cells. RNA was extracted using the RNeasy kit, and about 0.45 to 1 microgram was reverse transcribed with random hexamers. TCR beta CDR3 regions were amplified with the immunoSEQ multiplex PCR assay covering 54 Vbeta and 13 Jbeta segments. To correct PCR amplification bias, a synthetic template baseline was used for both primer optimization and computational correction. Turning to the authors' computational methods: Reads were annotated to V, D and J genes according to IMGT and were analyzed with immunoSEQ Analyzer, with only productive sequences retained. To calculate clonality, Shannon entropy was normalized by log2 of the number of productive unique sequences and then subtracted from one. For each patient and control, public and private clones were evaluated within the 100 most prevalent clones. Susac-specific clones were defined as absent from healthy and MS cohorts, 1052 published viral clones and other ImmuneACCESS disease sequences. Starting from the raw public reads, TCRdb applied fastp trimming at Q25, assembled clones with MiXCR and retained in-frame beta chains. Each entry merges the rows of one CDR3 protein and shows their most common DNA and genes. These V and J calls originate from TCRdb's pipeline instead of the authors' own analysis. The sample table holds about 150,000 distinct CDR3 sequences, of which roughly 95% were seen once. The ten largest clones capture over 0.09% of the sample.

Reading the germline V gene gives CDR1 KGHDR and CDR2 SFDVKD. V lost 7 bases and J lost 7 bases, and the count of bases not matched to a germline gene is 4. The CDR3 covers 14 residues, taking in both the cysteine and the phenylalanine. CDR3 DNA only is kept here, 42 bases in frame from base 1. This clonotype was picked up one time. The clone's antigen remains unknown. The sample holds no much larger clone one base away, and base qualities are not on file. One read yields weak evidence. The TCR sequence derives from a human donor with multiple sclerosis. The source material was CD4+ T cells from PBMCs. The chain is assembled from TRBV24-1 and TRBJ2-1; 12 nucleotides in the junction match TRBD2. CDR3 protein: CATRATSGRNEQFF. The bases read TGTGCCACCAGAGCAACTAGCGGGAGGAATGAGCAGTTCTTC.